Listed below are T cell receptor beta chains from one sample, sequenced in a study of T cells after posttransplantation cyclophosphamide. The assay was immunoSEQ multiplex PCR, and TCRdb's table has in-frame clones only and misses some. The sample holds about 41,000 clones, and no clone turns up only once. The sequenced sample consisted of PBMCs. The receptor source for this set is a man aged 25 to 40 in good health and a related stem cell transplant donor. Both conserved end residues are part of each CDR3. A D gene is named only where the DNA matches it firmly. Only part of the rows carry a size: once, few, many, or a class if the clone is expanded.

TRBJ1-2,few,TRBV6-5,TRBD1,CASSSDRGPGFYGYTF,TGTGCCAGCAGTTCGGACAGGGGCCCGGGTTTCTATGGCTACACCTTC
TRBJ2-7,many,TRBV7-7,TRBD1,CASSLAQGARYEQYF,TGTGCCAGCAGCTTAGCACAGGGGGCCCGCTACGAGCAGTACTTC
TRBJ2-5,many,TRBV12-3/TRBV12-4,TRBD1,CASSAWTGNQETQYF,TGTGCCAGCAGTGCGTGGACAGGGAACCAAGAGACCCAGTACTTC
TRBJ1-4,many,TRBV4-1,-,CASSPTTGGRGEKLFF,TGCGCCAGCAGCCCTACGACGGGGGGAAGAGGTGAAAAACTGTTTTTT
TRBJ1-3,many,TRBV6-5,-,CASSYGQLSGNTIYF,TGTGCCAGCAGTTACGGGCAGCTCTCTGGAAACACCATATATTTT
TRBJ2-7,few,TRBV29-1,-,CSVLKLTGRLYEQYF,TGCAGCGTACTAAAACTAACAGGGAGGCTCTACGAGCAGTACTTC
TRBJ2-1,many,TRBV27,-,CASSLYDGSYNEQFF,TGTGCCAGCAGCCTATATGACGGGTCCTACAATGAGCAGTTCTTC
TRBJ2-3,many,TRBV11-2,TRBD2,CASGTSGGTDTQYF,TGTGCCAGCGGGACTAGCGGGGGTACAGATACGCAGTATTTT
TRBJ2-1,many,TRBV7-3,TRBD1,CASSLTLQGSYNEQFF,TGTGCCAGCAGCTTAACGTTACAGGGGTCCTACAATGAGCAGTTCTTC
TRBJ2-1,many,TRBV27,-,CASSPPGSYNEQFF,TGTGCCAGCAGTCCCCCAGGGTCTTACAATGAGCAGTTCTTC
TRBJ2-1,many,TRBV5-8,TRBD1,CASSPGTGRGSYNEQFF,TGTGCCAGCAGCCCTGGGACAGGGAGAGGCTCCTACAATGAGCAGTTCTTC
TRBJ2-3,many,TRBV6-5,-,CASSPRSDSDTQYF,TGTGCCAGCAGCCCTCGGAGTGACTCAGATACGCAGTATTTT
TRBJ2-3,-,TRBV6-1,TRBD1,CASRGTGVIDTQYF,TGTGCCAGCAGAGGGACAGGGGTCATAGATACGCAGTATTTT
TRBJ1-1,many,TRBV19,TRBD1,CASSSGQGIRLVAEAFF,TGTGCCAGTAGTTCCGGACAGGGAATACGCCTGGTAGCTGAAGCTTTCTTT
TRBJ2-1,-,TRBV6-1,-,CASSEARQGEQFF,TGTGCCAGCAGTGAAGCTCGGCAGGGGGAGCAGTTCTTC
TRBJ1-2,many,TRBV19,-,CASIPRASYGYTF,TGTGCCAGTATCCCAAGGGCATCCTATGGCTACACCTTC
TRBJ2-3,many,TRBV6-6,TRBD1,CASSRQGRSTDTQYF,TGTGCCAGCAGCCGACAGGGGAGGAGCACAGATACGCAGTATTTT
TRBJ1-1,few,TRBV19,-,CASNQGQNTEAFF,TGTGCCAGTAACCAGGGGCAAAACACTGAAGCTTTCTTT
TRBJ2-1,many,TRBV24-1,TRBD1,CATSDPGTGRDEQFF,TGTGCCACCAGTGACCCCGGGACAGGGAGGGATGAGCAGTTCTTC
TRBJ2-7,many,TRBV6-2/TRBV6-3,TRBD1,CASSDRVSYEQYF,TGTGCCAGCAGCGACAGGGTATCCTACGAGCAGTACTTC
TRBJ2-2,many,TRBV24-1,TRBD1,CATSDGRDRVPTGELFF,TGTGCCACCAGTGATGGGAGAGACAGGGTTCCCACCGGGGAGCTGTTTTTT
TRBJ1-4,many,TRBV5-1,-,CASSSLDTEKLFF,TGCGCCAGCAGCTCACTTGATACGGAAAAACTGTTTTTT
TRBJ2-7,many,TRBV7-9,-,CASSQGGRAQYF,TGTGCCAGCAGCCAAGGGGGACGTGCTCAGTACTTC
TRBJ2-2,many,TRBV12-3/TRBV12-4,TRBD2,CASSLGLAGTGELFF,TGTGCCAGCAGTCTTGGACTAGCGGGGACCGGGGAGCTGTTTTTT
TRBJ1-1,few,TRBV5-4,TRBD1,CASSKGQGAANTEAFF,TGTGCCAGCAGCAAGGGACAGGGGGCGGCTAACACTGAAGCTTTCTTT
TRBJ2-1,many,TRBV9,-,CASSVELLTGNEQFF,TGTGCCAGCAGCGTAGAACTCCTTACCGGGAATGAGCAGTTCTTC
TRBJ2-2,many,TRBV4-2,-,CASSQDHGTGELFF,TGTGCCAGCAGCCAAGATCACGGCACCGGGGAGCTGTTTTTT
TRBJ2-5,many,TRBV7-9,-,CASSSNGQFQETQYF,TGTGCCAGCAGCTCTAATGGACAGTTCCAAGAGACCCAGTACTTC
TRBJ2-1,many,TRBV2,-,CASSRSSEIGEQFF,TGTGCCAGCAGCCGGTCGAGTGAGATCGGTGAGCAGTTCTTC
TRBJ2-7,many,TRBV28,TRBD2,CASSRAGTYEQYF,TGTGCCAGCAGTCGAGCGGGGACTTACGAGCAGTACTTC
TRBJ2-2,many,TRBV27,-,CASSFSFPSGGELFF,TGTGCCAGCAGTTTTTCATTTCCATCGGGCGGGGAGCTGTTTTTT
TRBJ1-2,many,TRBV4-3,-,CASSQVRDYSALGGYTF,TGCGCCAGCAGCCAAGTCAGGGACTACAGTGCCCTGGGTGGCTACACCTTC
TRBJ1-4,many,TRBV18,TRBD1,CASSSTDRGGEKLFF,TGTGCCAGCTCATCTACCGACAGGGGAGGAGAAAAACTGTTTTTT
TRBJ2-3,many,TRBV6-1,TRBD2,CASSESSGTTDTQYF,TGTGCCAGCAGTGAATCTAGCGGAACCACAGATACGCAGTATTTT
TRBJ2-7,many,TRBV7-9,TRBD1,CASSLGTGFEQYF,TGTGCCAGCAGCTTGGGGACAGGGTTCGAGCAGTACTTC
TRBJ1-5,many,TRBV6-2/TRBV6-3,-,CASSYSAGGNQPQHF,TGTGCCAGCAGTTACTCAGCCGGGGGGAATCAGCCCCAGCATTTT
TRBJ1-1,many,TRBV28,TRBD1,CASSSVQGQMNTEAFF,TGTGCCAGCAGTTCCGTCCAGGGACAGATGAACACTGAAGCTTTCTTT
TRBJ1-4,many,TRBV6-6,-,CASSYSGAANEKLFF,TGTGCCAGCAGTTACTCGGGGGCGGCTAATGAAAAACTGTTTTTT
TRBJ2-1,many,TRBV14,TRBD1,CASSRRTGHYNEQFF,TGTGCCAGCAGCCGAAGGACAGGGCACTACAATGAGCAGTTCTTC
TRBJ2-5,-,TRBV25-1,TRBD1,CASRADRGQRETQYF,TGTGCCAGCAGGGCGGACAGGGGGCAACGAGAGACCCAGTACTTC
TRBJ1-1,-,TRBV28,TRBD1,CASSSSGTANTEAFF,TGTGCCAGCAGTTCATCCGGGACAGCTAACACTGAAGCTTTCTTT
TRBJ2-2,many,TRBV7-3,TRBD2,CASSLSGERGDHTGELFF,TGTGCCAGCAGCTTAAGCGGAGAGCGGGGGGACCACACCGGGGAGCTGTTTTTT
TRBJ2-7,many,TRBV5-1,-,CASRFGSGYEQYF,TGCGCCAGCAGGTTTGGTTCGGGGTACGAGCAGTACTTC
TRBJ2-5,many,TRBV5-5,-,CASSLGHRNEETQYF,TGTGCCAGCAGCTTGGGTCACAGAAACGAAGAGACCCAGTACTTC
TRBJ2-3,many,TRBV7-2,-,CASSLGAVIVTDTQYF,TGTGCCAGCAGCTTAGGAGCGGTTATCGTTACAGATACGCAGTATTTT
TRBJ1-1,many,TRBV19,-,CASTPFEAFF,TGTGCCAGTACCCCTTTTGAAGCTTTCTTT
TRBJ1-2,-,TRBV29-1,TRBD1,CSVGTALNYGYTF,TGCAGCGTGGGGACAGCCCTTAACTATGGCTACACCTTC
TRBJ2-5,-,TRBV24-1,TRBD1,CATSAWGQGQETQYF,TGTGCCACCAGTGCCTGGGGACAGGGTCAAGAGACCCAGTACTTC
TRBJ2-1,-,TRBV28,TRBD1,CASSLPTGGRVF,TGTGCCAGCAGTTTACCTACAGGGGGCAGGGTCTTC
TRBJ2-2,-,TRBV9,-,CASHSVQATGELFF,TGTGCCAGCCATAGCGTCCAAGCTACCGGGGAGCTGTTTTTT